This is a list of T cell receptor beta chains from one sample in a study of CD8 T cells in Susac syndrome. TCRdb passed the immunoSEQ multiplex PCR reads through MiXCR, listing each CDR3 protein once. The repertoire consists of under 200,000 distinct CDR3 sequences, with 85% to 95% occurring once and the leading ten covering under 0.12%. The sequencing sample was made of CD4+ T cells from PBMCs. These receptors were taken from a human donor in good health. CDR3s include the opening cysteine and the closing phenylalanine or tryptophan. The D gene is left open where the match is weak. Rows may omit the clone size; those that give it use once, few, many or a size class.

V gene: TRBV20-1
J gene: TRBJ2-5
clone size: -
D gene: -
CDR3 protein: CSARDSGRETQYF
CDR3 DNA: TGCAGTGCTAGAGATTCGGGGAGAGAGACCCAGTACTTC

V gene: TRBV24-1
J gene: TRBJ2-2
clone size: -
D gene: -
CDR3 protein: CATSASNRENTGELFF
CDR3 DNA: TGTGCCACCAGTGCATCGAACAGGGAAAACACCGGGGAGCTGTTTTTT

V gene: TRBV9
J gene: TRBJ2-1
clone size: -
D gene: -
CDR3 protein: CASSVVEGSYNEQFF
CDR3 DNA: TGTGCCAGCAGCGTAGTTGAGGGCTCCTACAATGAGCAGTTCTTC

V gene: TRBV14
J gene: TRBJ2-7
clone size: -
D gene: -
CDR3 protein: CASSSDSLEQYF
CDR3 DNA: TGTGCCAGCAGCAGCGACAGTCTCGAGCAGTACTTC

V gene: TRBV5-4
J gene: TRBJ2-4
clone size: -
D gene: -
CDR3 protein: CASSLGGGKNIQYF
CDR3 DNA: TGTGCCAGCAGCTTGGGTGGGGGTAAAAACATTCAGTACTTC

V gene: TRBV2
J gene: TRBJ1-5
clone size: -
D gene: -
CDR3 protein: CASSEDWTAGQPQHF
CDR3 DNA: TGTGCCAGCAGTGAAGACTGGACAGCGGGACAGCCCCAGCATTTT

V gene: TRBV29-1
J gene: TRBJ2-3
clone size: -
D gene: -
CDR3 protein: CSAARDQPTDTQYF
CDR3 DNA: TGCAGCGCTGCTCGGGACCAACCAACAGATACGCAGTATTTT

V gene: TRBV5-1
J gene: TRBJ2-3
clone size: -
D gene: TRBD2
CDR3 protein: CASSLYLSGSTDTQYF
CDR3 DNA: TGCGCCAGCAGCCTCTATCTTAGCGGGAGCACAGATACGCAGTATTTT

V gene: TRBV7-9
J gene: TRBJ2-2
clone size: -
D gene: TRBD1
CDR3 protein: CASSLGTGNTGELFF
CDR3 DNA: TGTGCCAGCAGCTTAGGGACAGGCAACACCGGGGAGCTGTTTTTT

V gene: TRBV29-1
J gene: TRBJ2-2
clone size: -
D gene: -
CDR3 protein: CSVTEGIRRPNTGELFF
CDR3 DNA: TGCAGCGTTACCGAGGGAATTCGGAGACCTAACACCGGGGAGCTGTTTTTT

V gene: TRBV20-1
J gene: TRBJ1-1
clone size: -
D gene: -
CDR3 protein: CSARDPRRMNTEAFF
CDR3 DNA: TGCAGTGCTAGAGATCCTCGACGGATGAACACTGAAGCTTTCTTT

V gene: TRBV4-1
J gene: TRBJ1-5
clone size: once
D gene: -
CDR3 protein: CASSLPTGEGQPQHF
CDR3 DNA: TGCGCCAGCAGCCTTCCCACGGGGGAGGGACAGCCCCAGCATTTT

V gene: TRBV29-1
J gene: TRBJ1-1
clone size: -
D gene: -
CDR3 protein: CSVAQPNTEAFF
CDR3 DNA: TGCAGCGTTGCCCAGCCAAACACTGAAGCTTTCTTT

V gene: TRBV30
J gene: TRBJ1-5
clone size: -
D gene: -
CDR3 protein: CGWSVMGRDQPQHF
CDR3 DNA: TGTGGCTGGAGTGTGATGGGGCGGGATCAGCCCCAGCATTTT